This entry lists 16 T cell receptor beta chains sequenced from one sample in a study of blood T cells in healthy people across ages (dated by TCRdb to about 2015). Library creation used 5' RACE. The sequencing machine was an Illumina HiSeq 2500. The second PCR ran for about 7 to 11 cycles and used a J-beta primer mix along with a sample-barcoded 5' primer. TCRdb reprocessing: public reads trimmed at Q25 with fastp, clones called with MiXCR, in-frame beta chains kept. Identical CDR3 proteins give one entry, which carries the most common genes and DNA. The sample table records 1.5 million to 2 million distinct CDR3 sequences; about 50% of these occur just once. Together, the top ten hold less than 2.5% of the sample. Source material: blood. The source is a woman in her thirties or forties in good health.

This clonotype was seen more than once but under ten times. The CDR3 sequence: CADQGDNEQFF. The DNA for the CDR3 is TGTGCCGATCAGGGCGACAATGAGCAGTTCTTC. The chain is built from TRBV2 and TRBJ2-1, with TRBD1 as a possible D gene (5 bases). Germline CDR1 is SNHLY and CDR2 is FYNNEI. Trimming pared 11 bases from V and 5 bases from J, leaving 10 bases between. This CDR3 is built from 11 residues.

This chain uses TRBV7-8 with TRBJ1-2, with D uncertain. The V gene lost 3 bases and the J gene lost 0 bases, with 11 bases spanning the gap. Per the germline V gene, CDR1 is SGHVS and CDR2 is FQNEAQ. The CDR3 is 15 residues long. CDR3 region: CASSFAVGSNYGYTF. Written as DNA, the CDR3 is TGTGCCAGCAGCTTTGCGGTGGGGTCTAACTATGGCTACACCTTC. Complete variable domain (other parts from reference TRBV7-8 and TRBJ1-2): GAGVSQSPRYKVAKRGQDVALRCDPISGHVSLFWYQQALGQGPEFLTYFQNEAQLDKSGLPSDRFFAERPEGSVSTLKIQRTQQEDSAVYLCASSFAVGSNYGYTFGSGTRLTVV.

This clonotype was seen only a few times. The chain links TRBV4-3 to TRBJ1-2; 7 nucleotides align to TRBD1. Trimming at V came to 1 base and at J to 7 bases, leaving 6 bases not matched to a gene. Per germline, CDR1 LGHNA and CDR2 YSLEER. The CDR3 runs 14 residues. The CDR3: CASSQGGGGGGYTF. CDR3 coding DNA: TGCGCCAGCAGCCAAGGAGGAGGGGGCGGTGGCTACACCTTC.

This clonotype was seen a single time. This sequence joins TRBV28 and TRBJ2-1; D perhaps matches TRBD1 (6 bases). This CDR3 contains 15 residues. Trimming removed 6 bases from V and 7 bases from J, with 19 bases in between. The germline V gene encodes CDR1 MDHEN and CDR2 SYDVKM. As DNA, the CDR3 is TGTGCCAGCAGAGCCCCTCGAAGTCAGGGGAATGAGCAGTTCTTC. Translation: CASRAPRSQGNEQFF.

This clonotype was recorded only once. Relative to the germline gene, one junction end is altered; a read error may explain this. The chain employs TRBV6-2 or TRBV6-3 and TRBJ2-5; no clear D gene. The CDR3 has 14 amino acids. Germline V gene lookup returns CDR1 MNHEY and CDR2 SVGEGT. CDR3 nucleotides: TGTGCCCGCAGCTCGTGGACGGTTAAAGAGACCCAGTACTTC. It codes for CARSSWTVKETQYF.

The rearrangement uses TRBV4-3 and TRBJ2-1; D call uncertain. The CDR3 is 18 amino acids. Trimming shortened V by 0 bases and J by 0 bases, and 15 bases separated the two germline ends. Per germline, CDR1 LGHNA and CDR2 YSLEER. In DNA, the CDR3 is TGCGCCAGCAGCCAAGATTACGGCGCAGCCAGCTCCTACAATGAGCAGTTCTTC. It yields the protein CASSQDYGAASSYNEQFF.

The genes are TRBV7-2 and TRBJ2-5; the match to TRBD2 covers 8 bases. Per germline, CDR1 SGHTA and CDR2 FQGNSA. CDR3 length equals 17 residues. The V and J ends lost 4 bases and 4 bases, in that order; junction bases with no gene match: 14. As DNA, the CDR3 is TGTGCCAGCAGCTCCCCTCTCGGGGGGGGACTCCGAGAGACCCAGTACTTC. It specifies CASSSPLGGGLRETQYF.

This clonotype was counted a few times. V is TRBV4-3 and J is TRBJ2-5, with D uncertain. V dropped 2 bases and J dropped 4 bases, with 8 bases sitting between them. Germline V gene lookup returns CDR1 LGHNA and CDR2 YSLEER. The CDR3 runs to 13 residues. The CDR3: CASSQSLGETQYF. The CDR3 DNA follows: TGCGCCAGCAGCCAATCGTTAGGAGAGACCCAGTACTTC.

The chain joins TRBV6-1 to TRBJ2-1; weak D call: TRBD2 (6 bases). V was pared by 2 bases and J by 5 bases, with 13 bases between. From germline, CDR1 is MNHNS and CDR2 SASEGT. This CDR3 comprises 15 residues. The CDR3 nucleotides read TGTGCCAGCAGTGAACCGGGACTCCCAAACAATGAGCAGTTCTTC. Protein sequence: CASSEPGLPNNEQFF.

The chain couples TRBV12-3 or TRBV12-4 to TRBJ1-2; 9 nucleotides agree with TRBD1. CDR3 length: 15 residues. V was clipped by 5 bases and J by 3 bases; unmatched bases: 7. The CDR3: CASSPTGGVDYGYTF. CDR3 coding DNA: TGTGCCAGCAGTCCTACAGGGGGCGTAGACTATGGCTACACCTTC.

Only a few counts were recorded for this clonotype. J is TRBJ2-5 and V is TRBV4-1, with D maybe TRBD1 (6 bases). The J call is in doubt because the DNA end fits TRBJ2-7 better. The CDR3 is 15 residues long. Germline values: CDR1 MGHRA, CDR2 YSYEKL. The CDR3 sequence is CASSPRITGSYEQYF. The CDR3 nucleotides are TGCGCCAGCAGCCCACGGATCACAGGGAGCTACGAGCAGTACTTC.

This clonotype showed up just once. Because it lacks the conserved phenylalanine or tryptophan at the end, this CDR3 is likely a read error. The chain has TRBV5-6 and TRBJ2-5; 13 bases agree with TRBD2. V gave up 2 bases and J gave up 2 bases; unmatched junction bases: 3. Germline assignment: CDR1 SGHDT and CDR2 YYEEEE. The CDR3 covers 16 residues. The DNA for the CDR3 is TGTGCCAGCAGCTTTAGGGGACTAGCGGGGCAAGAGACCCAGTACATC. Protein sequence: CASSFRGLAGQETQYI.

The V and J genes are TRBV6-2 or TRBV6-3 and TRBJ2-3; 9 bases align to TRBD2. The CDR3 is 16 residues long. Trimming cost V 7 bases and J 4 bases; bases outside gene matches: 12. The V gene's germline CDR1 is MNHEY and CDR2 SVGEGT. The CDR3 loop reads CASIARSAGGPDTQYF. Written as DNA, the CDR3 is TGTGCCAGCATCGCGCGGTCCGCGGGGGGGCCAGATACGCAGTATTTT.

This clonotype showed up just a few times. The rearrangement links TRBV27 to TRBJ1-5; D is possibly TRBD1 (5 bases). This CDR3 is 16 amino acids long. With 3 bases removed from V and 1 base from J, the gap between germline ends came to 13 bases. Looked up from germline, CDR1 is MNHEY and CDR2 is SMNVEV (reference sequence). CDR3 in amino acids: CASSFSRGESNQPQHF. The CDR3 DNA reads TGTGCCAGCAGTTTTAGTCGGGGGGAAAGCAATCAGCCCCAGCATTTT.

This chain uses TRBV5-6 with TRBJ2-5, with D unresolved. CDR3 size: 13 residues. The germline gives CDR1 SGHDT, CDR2 YYEEEE. Between the trimmed V and J ends, which lost 4 bases and 11 bases, there was a span of 18 bases. The CDR3 spells CASSRPGDYVQYF. The CDR3 DNA follows: TGTGCCAGCAGCAGACCTGGGGATTACGTGCAGTACTTC.

V usage is TRBV7-8 and J usage is TRBJ2-3; 7 nucleotides align to TRBD2. The germline V gene encodes CDR1 SGHVS and CDR2 FQNEAQ. The CDR3 is 16 residues long. The trim removed 2 bases at V and 0 bases at J, leaving 5 bases unmatched. The CDR3 nucleotides read TGTGCCAGCAGCTTATACGGCGGGAGTAGCACAGATACGCAGTATTTT. Translating it yields CASSLYGGSSTDTQYF.